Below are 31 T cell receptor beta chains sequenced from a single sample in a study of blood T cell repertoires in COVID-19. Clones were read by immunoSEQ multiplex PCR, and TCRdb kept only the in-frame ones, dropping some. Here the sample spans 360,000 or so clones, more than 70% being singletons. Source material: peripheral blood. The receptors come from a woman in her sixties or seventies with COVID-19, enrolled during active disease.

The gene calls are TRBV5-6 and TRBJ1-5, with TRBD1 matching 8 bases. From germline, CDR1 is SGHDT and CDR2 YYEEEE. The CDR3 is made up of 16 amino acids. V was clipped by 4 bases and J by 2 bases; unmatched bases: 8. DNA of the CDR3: TGTGCCAGCAGCAAAGGACAGGGCAGTGGCAATCAGCCCCAGCATTTT. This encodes CASSKGQGSGNQPQHF. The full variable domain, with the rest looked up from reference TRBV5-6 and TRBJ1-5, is DAGVTQSPTHLIKTRGQQVTLRCSPKSGHDTVSWYQQALGQGPQFIFQYYEEEERQRGNFPDRFSGHQFPNYSSELNVNALLLGDSALYLCASSKGQGSGNQPQHFGDGTRLSIL.

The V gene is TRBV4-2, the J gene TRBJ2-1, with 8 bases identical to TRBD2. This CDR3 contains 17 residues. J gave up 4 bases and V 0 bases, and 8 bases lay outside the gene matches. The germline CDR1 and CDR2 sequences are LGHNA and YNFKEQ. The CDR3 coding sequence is TGTGCCAGCAGCCAAGATCGGTTAGCGGGGCCTTACAATGAGCAGTTCTTC. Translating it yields CASSQDRLAGPYNEQFF.

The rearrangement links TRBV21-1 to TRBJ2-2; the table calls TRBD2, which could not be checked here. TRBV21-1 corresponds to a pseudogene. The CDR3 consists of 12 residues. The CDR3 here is CASSHGAGELFF. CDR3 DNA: TGTGCCAGCAGCCACGGGGCCGGGGAGCTGTTTTTT.

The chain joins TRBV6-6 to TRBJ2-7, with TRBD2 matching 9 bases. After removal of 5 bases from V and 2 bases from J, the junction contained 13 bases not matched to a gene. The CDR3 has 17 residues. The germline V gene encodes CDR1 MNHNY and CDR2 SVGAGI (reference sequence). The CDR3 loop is CASSQGTSRLVPYEQYF. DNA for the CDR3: TGTGCCAGCAGTCAGGGGACTAGCCGTCTTGTTCCCTACGAGCAGTACTTC.

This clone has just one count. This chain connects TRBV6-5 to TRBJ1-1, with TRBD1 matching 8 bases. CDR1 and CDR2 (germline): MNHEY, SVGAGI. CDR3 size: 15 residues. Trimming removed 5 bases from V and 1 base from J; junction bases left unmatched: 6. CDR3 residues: CASSQGAMGNTEAFF. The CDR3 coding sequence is TGTGCCAGCAGTCAGGGGGCGATGGGGAACACTGAAGCTTTCTTT.

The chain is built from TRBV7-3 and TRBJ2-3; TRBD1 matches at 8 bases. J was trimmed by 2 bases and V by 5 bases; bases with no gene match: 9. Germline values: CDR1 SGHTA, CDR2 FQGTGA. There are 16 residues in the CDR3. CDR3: CASSPLTGAATDTQYF. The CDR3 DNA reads TGTGCCAGCAGCCCTTTGACAGGGGCTGCCACAGATACGCAGTATTTT.

CDR3: CASSRRSGSNQPQHF. In DNA form, the CDR3 reads TGTGCCAGCTCCCGGCGATCCGGGAGCAATCAGCCCCAGCATTTT. The chain uses TRBV18 and TRBJ1-5; D gene uncertain. The CDR3 has 15 residues. V gave up 6 bases and J gave up 1 base, with 13 bases separating them. CDR1 is KGHSH and CDR2 is LQKENI in the germline V gene. Full variable domain (missing parts from reference TRBV18 and TRBJ1-5): NAGVMQNPRHLVRRRGQEARLRCSPMKGHSHVYWYRQLPEEGLKFMVYLQKENIIDESGMPKERFSAEFPKEGPSILRIQQVVRGDSAAYFCASSRRSGSNQPQHFGDGTRLSIL.

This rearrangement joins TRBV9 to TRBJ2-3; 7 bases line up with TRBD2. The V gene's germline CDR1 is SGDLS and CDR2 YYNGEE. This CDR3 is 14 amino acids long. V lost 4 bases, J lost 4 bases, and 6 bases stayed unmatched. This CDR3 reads CASSLRLAPDTQYF. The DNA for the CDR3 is TGTGCCAGCAGCCTTAGACTAGCTCCAGATACGCAGTATTTT.

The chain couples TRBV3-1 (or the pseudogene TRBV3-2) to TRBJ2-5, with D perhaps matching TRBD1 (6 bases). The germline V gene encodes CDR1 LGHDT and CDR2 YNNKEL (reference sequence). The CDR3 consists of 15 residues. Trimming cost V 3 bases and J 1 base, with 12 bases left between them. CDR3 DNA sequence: TGTGCCAGCAGCCATCCCAGGGGTCGCCAAGAGACCCAGTACTTC. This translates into CASSHPRGRQETQYF.

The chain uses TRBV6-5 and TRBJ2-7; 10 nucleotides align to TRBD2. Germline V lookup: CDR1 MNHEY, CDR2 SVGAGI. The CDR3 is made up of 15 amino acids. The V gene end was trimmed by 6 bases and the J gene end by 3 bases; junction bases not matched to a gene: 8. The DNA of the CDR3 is TGTGCCAGCAGCCTACCCCGGACTAGCGGCTACGAGCAGTACTTC. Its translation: CASSLPRTSGYEQYF.

The DNA for the CDR3 is TGTGCCAGCACCCCAGGATACTATGGCTACACCTTC. Residues: CASTPGYYGYTF. The chain couples TRBV6-5 to TRBJ1-2; D gene uncertain. V was shortened by 7 bases and J by 3 bases, with 9 bases between the two germline ends. Germline V gives CDR1 MNHEY, CDR2 SVGAGI. The CDR3 runs to 12 residues.

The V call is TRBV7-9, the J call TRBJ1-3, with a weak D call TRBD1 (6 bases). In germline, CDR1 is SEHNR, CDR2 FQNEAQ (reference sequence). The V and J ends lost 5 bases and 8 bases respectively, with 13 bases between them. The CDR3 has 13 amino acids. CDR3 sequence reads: CASSRTALDTIYF. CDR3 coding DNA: TGTGCCAGCAGCCGGACAGCCTTGGACACCATATATTTT.

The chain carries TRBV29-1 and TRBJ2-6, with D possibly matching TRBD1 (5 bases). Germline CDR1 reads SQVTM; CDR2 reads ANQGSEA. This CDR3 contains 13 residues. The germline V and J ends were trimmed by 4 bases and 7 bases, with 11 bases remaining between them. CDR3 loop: CSVVVQVANVLTF. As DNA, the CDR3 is TGCAGCGTTGTTGTACAGGTCGCCAACGTCCTGACTTTC.

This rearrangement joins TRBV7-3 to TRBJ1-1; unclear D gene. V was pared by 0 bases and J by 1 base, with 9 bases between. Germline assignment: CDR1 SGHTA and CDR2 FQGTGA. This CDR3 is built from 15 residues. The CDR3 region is CASSLTPERNTEAFF. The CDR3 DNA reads TGTGCCAGCAGCTTAACGCCGGAGAGGAACACTGAAGCTTTCTTT.

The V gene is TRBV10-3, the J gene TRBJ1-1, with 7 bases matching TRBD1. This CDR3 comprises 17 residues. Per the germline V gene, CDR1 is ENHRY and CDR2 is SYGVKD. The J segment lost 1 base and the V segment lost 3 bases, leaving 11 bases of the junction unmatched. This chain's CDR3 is CAISDLGTARWNTEAFF. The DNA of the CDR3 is TGTGCCATCAGTGACCTGGGGACAGCACGTTGGAACACTGAAGCTTTCTTT.

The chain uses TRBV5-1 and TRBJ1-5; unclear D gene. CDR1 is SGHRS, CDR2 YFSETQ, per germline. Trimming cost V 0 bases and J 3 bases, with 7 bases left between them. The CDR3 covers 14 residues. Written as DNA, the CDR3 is TGCGCCAGCAGCTTGGGACACAACAATCAGCCCCAGCATTTT. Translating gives CASSLGHNNQPQHF.

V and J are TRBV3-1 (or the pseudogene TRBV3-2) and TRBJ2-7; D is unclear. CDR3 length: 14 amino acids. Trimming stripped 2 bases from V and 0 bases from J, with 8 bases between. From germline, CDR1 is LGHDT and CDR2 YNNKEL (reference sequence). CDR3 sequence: CASSQPAPSYEQYF. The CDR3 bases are TGTGCCAGCAGCCAACCCGCGCCCTCCTACGAGCAGTACTTC.

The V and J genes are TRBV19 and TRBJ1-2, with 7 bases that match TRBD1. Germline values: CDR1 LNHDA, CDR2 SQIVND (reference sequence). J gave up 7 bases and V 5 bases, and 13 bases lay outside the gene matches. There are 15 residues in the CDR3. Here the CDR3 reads CASSPSTGSRGGYTF. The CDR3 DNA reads TGTGCCAGTAGTCCCTCGACAGGGAGTAGAGGTGGCTACACCTTC.

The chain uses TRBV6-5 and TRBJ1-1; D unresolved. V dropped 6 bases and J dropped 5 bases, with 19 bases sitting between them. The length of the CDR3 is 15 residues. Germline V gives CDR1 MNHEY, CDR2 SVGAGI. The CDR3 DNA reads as TGTGCCAGCAGGAGGCATGTATCAATGCAAACTGAAGCTTTCTTT. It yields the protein CASRRHVSMQTEAFF.

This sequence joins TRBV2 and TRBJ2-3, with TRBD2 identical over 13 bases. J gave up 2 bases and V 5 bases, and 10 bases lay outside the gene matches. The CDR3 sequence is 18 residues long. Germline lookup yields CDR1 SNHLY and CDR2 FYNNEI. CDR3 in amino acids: CASSPGMTSGGTTDTQYF. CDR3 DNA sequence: TGTGCCAGCAGTCCCGGAATGACTAGCGGGGGGACCACAGATACGCAGTATTTT.

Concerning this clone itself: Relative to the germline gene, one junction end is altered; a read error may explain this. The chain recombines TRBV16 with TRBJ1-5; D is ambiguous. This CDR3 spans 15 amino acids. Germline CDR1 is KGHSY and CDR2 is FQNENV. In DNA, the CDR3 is TGTGCCAGCAGCCAATCGTTCACAGCCAAACAGCTCCAGCATTTT. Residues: CASSQSFTAKQLQHF.

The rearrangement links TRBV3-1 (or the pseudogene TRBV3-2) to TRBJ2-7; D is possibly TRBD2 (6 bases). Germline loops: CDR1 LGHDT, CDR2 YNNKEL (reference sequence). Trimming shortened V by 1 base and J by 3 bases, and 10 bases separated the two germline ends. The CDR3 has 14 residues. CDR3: CASSQAPGVYEQYF. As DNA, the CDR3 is TGTGCCAGCAGCCAAGCACCGGGAGTCTACGAGCAGTACTTC.

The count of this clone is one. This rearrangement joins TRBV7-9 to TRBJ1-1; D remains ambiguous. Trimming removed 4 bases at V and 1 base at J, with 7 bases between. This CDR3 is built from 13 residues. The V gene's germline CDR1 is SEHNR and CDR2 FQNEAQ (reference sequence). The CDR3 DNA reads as TGTGCCAGCAGCTCCACTGGGAACACTGAAGCTTTCTTT. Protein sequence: CASSSTGNTEAFF.

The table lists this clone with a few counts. The CDR3, as DNA: TGTGCCAGCAGGGGACAGGGGATCTACAATGAGCAGTTCTTC. It codes for CASRGQGIYNEQFF. The genes are TRBV25-1 and TRBJ2-1; 10 nucleotides line up with TRBD1. CDR1 is MGHDK and CDR2 is SYGVNS in the germline V gene. The CDR3 length is 14 residues. V was clipped by 6 bases and J by 3 bases; unmatched bases: 2.

The CDR3 DNA is TGTGTCGCGTCGGGGGTGAGCTCCTACAATGAGCAGTTCTTC. Translation gives CVASGVSSYNEQFF. The rearrangement joins TRBV7-9 to TRBJ2-1; weak D call: TRBD2 (6 bases). Germline V gene lookup returns CDR1 SEHNR and CDR2 FQNEAQ (reference sequence). The CDR3 totals 14 residues.

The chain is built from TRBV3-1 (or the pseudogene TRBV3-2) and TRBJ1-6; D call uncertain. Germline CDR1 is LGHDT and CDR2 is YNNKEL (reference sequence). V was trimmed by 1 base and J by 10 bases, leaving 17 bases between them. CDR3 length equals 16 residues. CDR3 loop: CASSQVVSLGRSPLHF. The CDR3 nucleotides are TGTGCCAGCAGCCAAGTCGTCAGCCTAGGGAGATCACCCCTCCACTTT.

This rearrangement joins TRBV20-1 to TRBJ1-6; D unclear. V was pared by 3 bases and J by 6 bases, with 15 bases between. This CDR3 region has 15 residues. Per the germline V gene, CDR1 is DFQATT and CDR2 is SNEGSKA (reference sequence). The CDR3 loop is CSASPQTRPNSPLHF. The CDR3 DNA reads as TGCAGTGCTAGTCCACAGACCAGGCCTAATTCACCCCTCCACTTT.

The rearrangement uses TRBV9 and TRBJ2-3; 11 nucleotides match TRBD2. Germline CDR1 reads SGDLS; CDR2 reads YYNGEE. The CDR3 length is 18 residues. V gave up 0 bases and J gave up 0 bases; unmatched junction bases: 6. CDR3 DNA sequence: TGTGCCAGCAGCGTAGGTAATAGCGGGGGGGCGAGCACAGATACGCAGTATTTT. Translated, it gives CASSVGNSGGASTDTQYF.

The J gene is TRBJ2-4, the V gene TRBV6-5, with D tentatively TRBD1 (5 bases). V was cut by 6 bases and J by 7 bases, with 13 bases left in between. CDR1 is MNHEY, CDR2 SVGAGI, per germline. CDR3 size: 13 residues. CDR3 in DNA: TGTGCCAGCAGCACTACCAAGGGGAACATTCAGTACTTC. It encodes CASSTTKGNIQYF.

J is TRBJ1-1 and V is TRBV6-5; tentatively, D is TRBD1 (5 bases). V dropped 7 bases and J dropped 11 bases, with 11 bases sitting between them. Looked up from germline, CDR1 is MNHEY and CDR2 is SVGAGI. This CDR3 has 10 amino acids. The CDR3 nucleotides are TGTGCCAGCATCCCAGGGTATGCTTTCTTT. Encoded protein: CASIPGYAFF.

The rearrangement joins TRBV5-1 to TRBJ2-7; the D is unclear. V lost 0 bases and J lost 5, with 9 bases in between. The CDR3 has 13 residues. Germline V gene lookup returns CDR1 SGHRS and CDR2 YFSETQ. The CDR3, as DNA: TGCGCCAGCAGCTTGGACGGGTGGAACGAGCAGTACTTC. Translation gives CASSLDGWNEQYF.